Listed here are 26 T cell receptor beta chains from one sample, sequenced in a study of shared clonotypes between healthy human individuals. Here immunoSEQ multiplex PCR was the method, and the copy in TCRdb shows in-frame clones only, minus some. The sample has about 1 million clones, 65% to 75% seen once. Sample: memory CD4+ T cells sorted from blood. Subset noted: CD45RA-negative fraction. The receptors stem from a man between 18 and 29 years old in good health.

The CDR3 DNA reads as TGTGCCATCAGTGCGAGAACATCCGGCGACAGGGTACTCCACGAGCAGTACTTC. Amino acids: CAISARTSGDRVLHEQYF. This rearrangement joins TRBV10-3 to TRBJ2-7, with 7 bases fitting TRBD1. The germline V gene has CDR1 ENHRY and CDR2 SYGVKD. This CDR3 region has 18 residues. J lost 5 bases, V lost 4 bases, and 20 bases had no gene match.

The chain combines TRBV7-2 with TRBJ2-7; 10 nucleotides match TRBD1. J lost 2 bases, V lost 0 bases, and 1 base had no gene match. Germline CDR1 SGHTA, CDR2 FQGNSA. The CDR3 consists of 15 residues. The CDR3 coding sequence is TGTGCCAGCAGCTTAGCTGGACAGGGGGCCTACGAGCAGTACTTC. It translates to CASSLAGQGAYEQYF.

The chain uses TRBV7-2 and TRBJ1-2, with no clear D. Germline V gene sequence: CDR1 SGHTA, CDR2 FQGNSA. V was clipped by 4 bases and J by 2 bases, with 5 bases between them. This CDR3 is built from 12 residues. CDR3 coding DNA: TGTGCCAGCAGCTATAGGAACTATGGCTACACCTTC. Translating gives CASSYRNYGYTF.

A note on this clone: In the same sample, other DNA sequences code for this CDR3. The CDR3 coding sequence is TGTGCCAGCAGCGTTCTAGCGGGAGGGCCCTACGAGCAGTACTTC. Protein product: CASSVLAGGPYEQYF. The chain couples TRBV6-1 to TRBJ2-7; 12 bases agree with TRBD2. The CDR3 is made up of 15 amino acids. The V and J ends lost 6 bases and 2 bases, in that order; junction bases with no gene match: 5. The germline CDR1 and CDR2 sequences are MNHNS and SASEGT.

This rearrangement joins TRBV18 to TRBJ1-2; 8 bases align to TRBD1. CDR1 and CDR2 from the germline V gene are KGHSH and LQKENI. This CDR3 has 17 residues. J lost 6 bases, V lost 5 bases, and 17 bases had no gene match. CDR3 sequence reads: CASSTTQGAYGDDGYTF. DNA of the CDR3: TGTGCCAGCTCAACTACCCAGGGGGCCTATGGGGATGATGGCTACACCTTC.

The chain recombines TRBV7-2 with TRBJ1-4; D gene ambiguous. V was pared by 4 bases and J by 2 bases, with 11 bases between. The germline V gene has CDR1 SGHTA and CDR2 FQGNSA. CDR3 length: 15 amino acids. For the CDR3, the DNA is TGTGCCAGCAGCTCTCGGGTAGGGACTAATGAAAAACTGTTTTTT. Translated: CASSSRVGTNEKLFF.

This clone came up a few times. The CDR3 DNA reads as TGTGCCACCAGGGATGGGGGAGCTGGGGCCAACGTCCTGACTTTC. Its translation: CATRDGGAGANVLTF. This chain connects TRBV6-6 to TRBJ2-6; D may correspond to TRBD1 or TRBD2 (5 bases each). The germline V gene encodes CDR1 MNHNY and CDR2 SVGAGI (reference sequence). The V end was cut by 10 bases, the J end by 2 bases, with 15 bases between. The CDR3 contains 15 residues.

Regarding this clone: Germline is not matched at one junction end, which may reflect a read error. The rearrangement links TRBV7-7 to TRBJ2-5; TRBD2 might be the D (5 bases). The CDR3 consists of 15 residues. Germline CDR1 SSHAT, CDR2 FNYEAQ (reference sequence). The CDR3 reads CASSPLPSSEETQYF. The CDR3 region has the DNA TGTGCTAGCAGCCCCCTCCCAAGTAGCGAAGAGACCCAGTACTTC.

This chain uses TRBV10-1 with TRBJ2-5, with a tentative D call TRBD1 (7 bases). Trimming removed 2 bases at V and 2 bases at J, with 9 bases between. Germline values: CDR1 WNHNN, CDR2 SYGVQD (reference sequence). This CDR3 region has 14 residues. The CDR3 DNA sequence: TGCGCCAGCAGTGAGCCAGGGGGGCAAGAGACCCAGTACTTC. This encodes CASSEPGGQETQYF.

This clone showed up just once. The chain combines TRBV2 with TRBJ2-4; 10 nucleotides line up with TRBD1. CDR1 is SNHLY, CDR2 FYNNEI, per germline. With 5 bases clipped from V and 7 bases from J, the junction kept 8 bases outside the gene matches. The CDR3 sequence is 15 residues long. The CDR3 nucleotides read TGTGCCAGCAGTCGTATAGGACAGGGGGTTAACATTCAGTACTTC. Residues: CASSRIGQGVNIQYF. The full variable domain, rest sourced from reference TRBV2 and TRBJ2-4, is EPEVTQTPSHQVTQMGQEVILRCVPISNHLYFYWYRQILGQKVEFLVSFYNNEISEKSEIFDDQFSVERPDGSNFTLKIRSTKLEDSAMYFCASSRIGQGVNIQYFGAGTRLSVL.

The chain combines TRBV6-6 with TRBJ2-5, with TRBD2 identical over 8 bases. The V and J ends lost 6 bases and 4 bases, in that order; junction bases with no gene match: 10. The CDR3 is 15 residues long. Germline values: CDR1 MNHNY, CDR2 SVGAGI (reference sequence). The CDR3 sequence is CASRGTGGRTETQYF. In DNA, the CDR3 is TGTGCCAGCAGAGGGACGGGGGGGCGCACAGAGACCCAGTACTTC.

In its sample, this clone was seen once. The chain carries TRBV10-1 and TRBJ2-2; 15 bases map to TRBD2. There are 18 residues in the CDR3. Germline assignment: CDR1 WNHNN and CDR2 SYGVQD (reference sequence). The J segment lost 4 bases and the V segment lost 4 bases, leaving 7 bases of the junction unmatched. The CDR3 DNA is TGCGCCAGCAGTGGGGGACTAGCGGGAGGTAGCAGCACCGGGGAGCTGTTTTTT. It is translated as CASSGGLAGGSSTGELFF.

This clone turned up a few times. The CDR3 region has the DNA TGTGCCTCAAGGGCAGCCTCTGGGGCCAACGTCCTGACTTTC. Its translation: CASRAASGANVLTF. The V call is TRBV11-2, the J call TRBJ2-6; D gene uncertain. The CDR3 is made up of 14 amino acids. Germline CDR1 is SGHAT and CDR2 is FQNNGV. The V gene lost 11 bases and the J gene lost 0 bases, with 11 bases spanning the gap. The full variable domain, its missing parts supplied by reference TRBV11-2 and TRBJ2-6, is EAGVAQSPRYKIIEKRQSVAFWCNPISGHATLYWYQQILGQGPKLLIQFQNNGVVDDSQLPKDRFSAERLKGVDSTLKIQPAKLEDSAVYLCASRAASGANVLTFGAGSRLTVL.

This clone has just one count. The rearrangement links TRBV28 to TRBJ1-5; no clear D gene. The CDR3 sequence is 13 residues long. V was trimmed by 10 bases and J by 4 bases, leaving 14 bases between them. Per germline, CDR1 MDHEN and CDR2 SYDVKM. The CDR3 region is CATRHSSNQPQHF. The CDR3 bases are TGTGCCACCCGACACAGTTCAAATCAGCCCCAGCATTTT.

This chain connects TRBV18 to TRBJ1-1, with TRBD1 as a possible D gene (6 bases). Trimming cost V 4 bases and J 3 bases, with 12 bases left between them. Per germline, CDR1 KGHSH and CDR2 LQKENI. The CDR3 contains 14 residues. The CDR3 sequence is CASSRDTADTEAFF. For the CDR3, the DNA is TGTGCCAGCTCACGGGACACGGCTGACACTGAAGCTTTCTTT.

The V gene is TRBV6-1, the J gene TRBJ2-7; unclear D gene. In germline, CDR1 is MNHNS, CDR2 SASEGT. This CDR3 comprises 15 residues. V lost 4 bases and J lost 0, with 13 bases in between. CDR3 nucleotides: TGTGCCAGCAGTGTTGAGCCGTGGGGCTCCTACGAGCAGTACTTC. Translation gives CASSVEPWGSYEQYF.

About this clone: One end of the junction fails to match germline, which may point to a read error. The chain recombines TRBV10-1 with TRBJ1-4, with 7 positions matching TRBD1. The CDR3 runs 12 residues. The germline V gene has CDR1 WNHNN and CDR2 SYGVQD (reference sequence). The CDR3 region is CASSGQGPRTVF. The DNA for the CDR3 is TGCGCCAGCAGTGGACAGGGACCAAGGACTGTTTTT.

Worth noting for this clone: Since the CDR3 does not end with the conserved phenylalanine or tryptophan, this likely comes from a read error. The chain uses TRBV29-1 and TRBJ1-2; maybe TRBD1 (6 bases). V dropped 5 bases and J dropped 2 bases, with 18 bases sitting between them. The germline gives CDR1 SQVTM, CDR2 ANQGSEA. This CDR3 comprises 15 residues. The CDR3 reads CSVWGQGIGNYGYTL. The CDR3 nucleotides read TGCAGCGTTTGGGGCCAGGGGATCGGGAACTATGGCTACACCCTC.

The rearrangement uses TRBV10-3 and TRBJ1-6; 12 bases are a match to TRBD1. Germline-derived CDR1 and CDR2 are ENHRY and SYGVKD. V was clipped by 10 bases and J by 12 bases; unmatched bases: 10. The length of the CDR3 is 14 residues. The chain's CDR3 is CATRGQGAGGPLHF. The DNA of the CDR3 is TGTGCCACCAGGGGACAGGGGGCGGGAGGACCCCTCCACTTT.

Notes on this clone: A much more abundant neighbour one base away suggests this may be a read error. The CDR3 region is CASSLGEFTEAFF. The CDR3 region has the DNA TGTGCCAGCAGCTTGGGGGAATTCACTGAAGCTTTCTTT. J is TRBJ1-1 and V is TRBV7-9, with D perhaps matching TRBD1 (5 bases). CDR3 length: 13 amino acids. Germline V gives CDR1 SEHNR, CDR2 FQNEAQ (reference sequence). V lost 3 bases and J 4 bases, leaving 9 bases between the germline ends.

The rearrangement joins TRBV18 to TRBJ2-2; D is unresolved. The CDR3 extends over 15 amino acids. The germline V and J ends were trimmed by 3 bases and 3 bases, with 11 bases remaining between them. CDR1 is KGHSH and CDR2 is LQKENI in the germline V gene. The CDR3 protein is CASSPPIGDTGELFF. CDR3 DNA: TGTGCCAGCTCACCTCCAATAGGCGACACCGGGGAGCTGTTTTTT.

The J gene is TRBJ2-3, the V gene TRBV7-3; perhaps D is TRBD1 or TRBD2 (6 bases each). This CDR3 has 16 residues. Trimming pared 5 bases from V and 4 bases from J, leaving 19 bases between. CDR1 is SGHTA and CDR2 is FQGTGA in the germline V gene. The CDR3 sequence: CASSPGANRAADTQYF. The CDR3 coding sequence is TGTGCCAGCAGCCCGGGGGCGAACCGGGCGGCAGATACGCAGTATTTT.

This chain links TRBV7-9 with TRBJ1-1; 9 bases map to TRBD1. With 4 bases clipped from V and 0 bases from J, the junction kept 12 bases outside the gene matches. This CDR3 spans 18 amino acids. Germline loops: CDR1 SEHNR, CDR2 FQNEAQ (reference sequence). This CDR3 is CASSSSPGTGLLNTEAFF. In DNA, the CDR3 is TGTGCCAGCAGCTCTTCTCCCGGGACAGGGCTTTTGAACACTGAAGCTTTCTTT. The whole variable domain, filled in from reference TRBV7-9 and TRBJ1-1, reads DTGVSQNPRHKITKRGQNVTFRCDPISEHNRLYWYRQTLGQGPEFLTYFQNEAQLEKSRLLSDRFSAERPKGSFSTLEIQRTEQGDSAMYLCASSSSPGTGLLNTEAFFGQGTRLTVV.

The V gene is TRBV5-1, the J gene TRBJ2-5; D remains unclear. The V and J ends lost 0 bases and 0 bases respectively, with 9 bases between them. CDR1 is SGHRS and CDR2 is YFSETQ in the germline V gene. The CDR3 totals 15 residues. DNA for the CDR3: TGCGCCAGCAGCTTGGCTCAGATTTACCAAGAGACCCAGTACTTC. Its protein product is CASSLAQIYQETQYF.

DNA for the CDR3: TGTGCCAGCAGTGGGGCAGGGTCAAAATTCTACGAGCAGTACTTC. Encoded protein: CASSGAGSKFYEQYF. This chain links TRBV2 with TRBJ2-7, with D possibly TRBD1 on 5 matching bases. The CDR3 totals 15 residues. Germline V gene sequence: CDR1 SNHLY, CDR2 FYNNEI. Trimming left V 4 bases short and J 3 bases short, with 16 bases between.

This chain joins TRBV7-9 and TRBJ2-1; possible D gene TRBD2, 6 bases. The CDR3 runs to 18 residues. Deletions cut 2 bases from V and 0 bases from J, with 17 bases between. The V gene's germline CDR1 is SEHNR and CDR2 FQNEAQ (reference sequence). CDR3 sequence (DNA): TGTGCCAGCAGCTTAAGTGGTGGGACTTTAGGCTCCTACAATGAGCAGTTCTTC. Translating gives CASSLSGGTLGSYNEQFF.